This is a list of T cell receptor beta chains from one sample in a study of CD8+ T cells in alopecia areata. The method was immunoSEQ multiplex PCR; TCRdb's version includes in-frame clones alone and lacks a portion of them. The sample records some 170,000 clones, about 61% being singletons. The sample was CD4+ T cells sorted from blood, taken between weeks 55 and 70, from a patient treated with tofacitinib. These TCRs come from a human donor with alopecia areata. Both conserved end residues are trimmed from each CDR3.

J: TRBJ1-2
V: TRBV29-1
CDR3: SVEHRRGVEGYT

J: TRBJ2-3
V: TRBV30
CDR3: ASTQAGPTDTQY

J: TRBJ1-5
V: TRBV4-2
CDR3: ASSHQYSNQPQH

J: TRBJ1-2
V: TRBV10-3
CDR3: AITNPEGGYGYT

J: TRBJ2-3
V: TRBV19
CDR3: ASSIGLAGRDTQY

J: TRBJ1-6
V: TRBV7-2
CDR3: ASSLTVYNSPLH

J: TRBJ2-3
V: TRBV2
CDR3: ASRGDWGGGNTQY

J: TRBJ2-5
V: TRBV10-3
CDR3: AISWVRQETQY

J: TRBJ2-7
V: TRBV5-4
CDR3: ASSMTGPYEQY

J: TRBJ2-3
V: TRBV23-1
CDR3: ASSQSHKGTGATDTQY

J: TRBJ2-7
V: TRBV5-6
CDR3: ASLIQGRFYEQY

J: TRBJ1-1
V: TRBV30
CDR3: AWSVQQGTNTEAF

J: TRBJ1-5
V: TRBV25-1
CDR3: ASSDVGFGPQH

J: TRBJ2-5
V: TRBV14
CDR3: ASSQGRQSQETQY

J: TRBJ1-2
V: TRBV9
CDR3: ASSVEAGPNYGYT

J: TRBJ1-5
V: TRBV29-1
CDR3: SVVSGESNQPQH

J: TRBJ2-5
V: TRBV5-1
CDR3: ASSLGASPSGETQY

J: TRBJ2-3
V: TRBV15
CDR3: ATSRTSGGAGDTQY

J: TRBJ1-2
V: TRBV30
CDR3: AWSLQVNYGYT

J: TRBJ2-1
V: TRBV18
CDR3: ASSTQGHEQF

J: TRBJ1-2
V: TRBV15
CDR3: ATSGSPGGRGGYT

J: TRBJ2-2
V: TRBV4-1
CDR3: ASSTRADEAGELF

J: TRBJ2-3
V: TRBV30
CDR3: ATDRDGNTQY

J: TRBJ1-3
V: TRBV29-1
CDR3: SAPDSGSGNTIY

J: TRBJ2-3
V: TRBV10-3
CDR3: AISPPADTQY

J: TRBJ1-5
V: TRBV25-1
CDR3: ASSDPPHRDISNQPQH

J: TRBJ2-1
V: TRBV29-1
CDR3: SVEQGAYNEQF

J: TRBJ2-1
V: TRBV9
CDR3: ASSVGYWNEQF

J: TRBJ1-1
V: TRBV5-6
CDR3: ASSLDRGTEAF

J: TRBJ2-3
V: TRBV5-1
CDR3: ASSLGESTDTQY

J: TRBJ1-2
V: TRBV9
CDR3: ASSVKPGGSGYT

J: TRBJ2-2
V: TRBV4-1
CDR3: ASSLGTGAGTGELF

J: TRBJ2-7
V: TRBV29-1
CDR3: SPLKTGSEQY

J: TRBJ2-7
V: TRBV4-1
CDR3: ASSQRSSAVYEQY

J: TRBJ2-7
V: TRBV7-2
CDR3: ASSFILLEQY